Each of the 13 T cell receptor beta chains below was sequenced from the same sample in a study of control samples from healthy donors and cancer patients. Method: immunoSEQ multiplex PCR; TCRdb's copy keeps in-frame clones and lacks some. The sample holds approximately 70,000 clones, approximately 83% seen once. The sequenced sample was blood. Receptors originate from a man aged 55-75 years in good health.

The chain is built from TRBV11-2 and TRBJ2-7; 7 nucleotides line up with TRBD2. V was pared by 5 bases and J by 3 bases, with 13 bases of the junction left unmatched. Germline V CDR1 and CDR2: SGHAT, FQNNGV. The CDR3 sequence is 16 residues long. CDR3 nucleotide sequence: TGTGCCAGCAGCCAAGGGACCGGGACTATACACTACGAGCAGTACTTC. Translation: CASSQGTGTIHYEQYF.

The chain carries TRBV7-8 and TRBJ2-5; 16 bases are shared with TRBD2. Per the germline V gene, CDR1 is SGHVS and CDR2 is FQNEAQ. The CDR3 is made up of 19 amino acids. V was clipped by 3 bases and J by 1 base; unmatched bases: 8. The CDR3: CASSLLLGLAGGSQETQYF. The DNA for the CDR3 is TGTGCCAGCAGCTTGCTTCTGGGACTAGCGGGAGGGTCCCAAGAGACCCAGTACTTC.

The rearrangement joins TRBV7-9 to TRBJ2-1; 11 bases fit TRBD2. V trimming: 6 bases; J trimming: 5 bases; junction bases outside the gene matches: 6. CDR1 and CDR2 from the germline V gene are SEHNR and FQNEAQ (reference sequence). The length of the CDR3 is 15 residues. The CDR3 here is CASRTSGRMDNEQFF. The CDR3 DNA follows: TGTGCCAGCAGAACTAGCGGGAGAATGGACAATGAGCAGTTCTTC.

The chain links TRBV7-6 to TRBJ2-3, with D unclear. This CDR3 region has 15 residues. The ends were cut back, 1 base at V and 1 base at J, with 9 bases in the middle. Germline assignment: CDR1 SGHVS and CDR2 FNYEAQ. The CDR3 region is CASSLVTRGTDTQYF. In nucleotides, the CDR3 is TGTGCCAGCAGCTTAGTGACCCGGGGCACAGATACGCAGTATTTT.

J is TRBJ2-3 and V is TRBV11-2; possible D gene TRBD1, 6 bases. In germline, CDR1 is SGHAT, CDR2 FQNNGV. Trimming took off 7 bases at V and 7 bases at J, with 12 bases between the two ends. The CDR3 runs 12 residues. CDR3: CASTLQGNTQYF. The CDR3 coding sequence is TGTGCCAGCACCCTACAGGGAAATACGCAGTATTTT.

The chain couples TRBV23-1 to TRBJ1-1; D gene ambiguous. TRBV23-1 carries the ORF label, with uncertain function. CDR3 length equals 15 residues. Between the trimmed V and J ends, which lost 4 bases and 1 base, there was a span of 13 bases. The CDR3 coding sequence is TGCGCCAGCAGTCCGAAGACCTTATCGAACACTGAAGCTTTCTTT. The encoded protein is CASSPKTLSNTEAFF.

V usage is TRBV28 and J usage is TRBJ2-1; 12 nucleotides agree with TRBD2. V lost 10 bases, J lost 6 bases, and 19 bases stayed unmatched. The CDR3 has 18 residues. CDR1 and CDR2 (germline): MDHEN, SYDVKM. The CDR3 sequence is CATGRTASSGRAGNEQFF. The CDR3 DNA reads TGTGCCACCGGGAGGACAGCCTCTAGCGGGAGGGCGGGCAATGAGCAGTTCTTC.

The V and J genes are TRBV23-1 and TRBJ1-2, with D possibly matching TRBD1 (5 bases). TRBV23-1 is placed among ORFs of uncertain function. The CDR3 contains 17 residues. The ends were cut back, 6 bases at V and 3 bases at J, with 23 bases in the middle. CDR3 nucleotide sequence: TGCGCCAGCAGCCACATGCAGGGTGGTAGGAGGGACTATGGCTACACCTTC. This codes for CASSHMQGGRRDYGYTF.

The chain joins TRBV5-1 to TRBJ2-2; D unresolved. Germline V lookup: CDR1 SGHRS, CDR2 YFSETQ. The CDR3 covers 15 residues. V lost 6 bases and J lost 4, with 16 bases in between. The CDR3 loop reads CASMHGDLSTGELFF. The CDR3 DNA sequence: TGCGCCAGCATGCACGGAGACCTCTCCACCGGGGAGCTGTTTTTT.

This rearrangement joins TRBV11-2 to TRBJ1-4; D gene ambiguous. Trimming removed 0 bases at V and 11 bases at J, with 16 bases between. The CDR3 spans 15 residues. Germline V gene data show CDR1 as SGHAT and CDR2 as FQNNGV. CDR3 protein: CASSLESGKMSKLFF. CDR3 bases: TGTGCCAGCAGCTTAGAATCGGGGAAAATGAGCAAACTGTTTTTT.

A single count supports this clone. V usage is TRBV4-1 and J usage is TRBJ1-5; no clear D. V was pared by 0 bases and J by 9 bases, with 15 bases between. The CDR3 is made up of 15 amino acids. Germline-derived CDR1 and CDR2 are MGHRA and YSYEKL. DNA of the CDR3: TGCGCCAGCAGCCAAGAAGTAGGTGAAAGGTGGCCCCAGCATTTT. This codes for CASSQEVGERWPQHF.

The gene calls are TRBV29-1 and TRBJ2-2; D remains unclear. The CDR3 is 14 residues long. The germline V gene has CDR1 SQVTM and CDR2 ANQGSEA. Trimming pared 1 base from V and 0 bases from J, leaving 6 bases between. For the CDR3, the DNA is TGCAGCGTTGAAGGACCATCGAACACCGGGGAGCTGTTTTTT. Residues: CSVEGPSNTGELFF.

V usage is TRBV4-2 and J usage is TRBJ2-4, with 7 bases lining up with TRBD2. CDR3 length: 14 amino acids. The germline CDR1 and CDR2 sequences are LGHNA and YNFKEQ. J gave up 6 bases and V 1 base, and 3 bases lay outside the gene matches. The CDR3 loop is CASSQGGEGNIQYF. CDR3 bases: TGTGCCAGCAGCCAAGGAGGGGAGGGAAACATTCAGTACTTC.